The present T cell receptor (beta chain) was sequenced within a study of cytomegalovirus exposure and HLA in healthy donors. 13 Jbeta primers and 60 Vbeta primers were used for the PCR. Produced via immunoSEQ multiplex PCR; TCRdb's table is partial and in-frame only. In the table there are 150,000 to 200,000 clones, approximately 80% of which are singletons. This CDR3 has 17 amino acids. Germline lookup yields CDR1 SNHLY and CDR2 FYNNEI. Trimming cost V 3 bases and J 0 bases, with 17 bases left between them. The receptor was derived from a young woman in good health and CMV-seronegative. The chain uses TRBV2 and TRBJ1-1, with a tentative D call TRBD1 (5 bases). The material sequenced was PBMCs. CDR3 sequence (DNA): TGTGCCAGCAGTGAGCCCTCAGACAGCCCGATGAACACTGAAGCTTTCTTT. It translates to CASSEPSDSPMNTEAFF.